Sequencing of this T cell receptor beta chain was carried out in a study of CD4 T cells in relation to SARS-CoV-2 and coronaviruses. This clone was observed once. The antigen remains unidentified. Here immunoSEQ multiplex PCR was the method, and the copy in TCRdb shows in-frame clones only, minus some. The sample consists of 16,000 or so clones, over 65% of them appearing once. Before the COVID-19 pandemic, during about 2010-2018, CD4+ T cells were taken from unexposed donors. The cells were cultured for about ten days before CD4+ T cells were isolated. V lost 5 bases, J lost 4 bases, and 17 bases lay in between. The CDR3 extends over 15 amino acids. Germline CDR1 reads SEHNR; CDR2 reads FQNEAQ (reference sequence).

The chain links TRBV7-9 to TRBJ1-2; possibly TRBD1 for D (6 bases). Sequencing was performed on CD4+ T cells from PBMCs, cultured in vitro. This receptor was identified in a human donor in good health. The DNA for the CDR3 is TGTGCCAGCAGCCGAGAGGGGGAGGGTAGCTATGGCTACACCTTC. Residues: CASSREGEGSYGYTF. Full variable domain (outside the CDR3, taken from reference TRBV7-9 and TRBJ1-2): DTGVSQNPRHKITKRGQNVTFRCDPISEHNRLYWYRQTLGQGPEFLTYFQNEAQLEKSRLLSDRFSAERPKGSFSTLEIQRTEQGDSAMYLCASSREGEGSYGYTFGSGTRLTVV.